These 32 T cell receptor beta chains were sequenced from one sample in a study of blood T cell repertoires in COVID-19 (dated by TCRdb to the early 2020s). Library preparation was by the immunoSEQ multiplex PCR assay. Held by TCRdb, this immuneACCESS table contains in-frame sequences only and omits some clones. Under half of the omission traces to an unresolved V gene where checked; the cause of the rest is unknown. This sample comprises roughly 65,000 clones, more than 70% of them detected only once. The biggest ten clones account for roughly 32% of the sample. The sample was peripheral blood. The receptors here all came from an elderly woman with active or convalescent COVID-19.

This chain links TRBV10-3 with TRBJ2-5; 11 bases map to TRBD2. The CDR3 length is 23 residues. CDR1 and CDR2 (germline): ENHRY, SYGVKD. V lost 3 bases and J lost 2; bases outside the gene matches: 26. The CDR3 DNA is TGTGCCATCAGTGAATCGGCCCGGGTAGTGGGCGTAACGACTAGCGGGGAACAAGAGACCCAGTACTTC. Translating gives CAISESARVVGVTTSGEQETQYF.

This clone has more than one count but fewer than ten. V and J are TRBV7-8 and TRBJ2-1, with TRBD1 matching over 8 bases. J lost 3 bases, V lost 5 bases, and 6 bases had no gene match. Germline assignment: CDR1 SGHVS and CDR2 FQNEAQ. The CDR3 totals 15 residues. The CDR3: CASSTDRGVYNEQFF. CDR3 sequence (DNA): TGTGCCAGCAGCACTGACAGGGGCGTCTACAATGAGCAGTTCTTC.

V usage is TRBV7-9 and J usage is TRBJ2-2, with D perhaps TRBD1 (6 bases). The CDR3 sequence is 14 residues long. Germline V gene lookup returns CDR1 SEHNR and CDR2 FQNEAQ (reference sequence). Trimming left V 3 bases short and J 4 bases short, with 9 bases between. The CDR3 coding sequence is TGTGCCAGCAGCTTGCAGGGGCCCACCGGGGAGCTGTTTTTT. This gives the protein CASSLQGPTGELFF.

The chain has TRBV14 and TRBJ1-2; D gene uncertain. CDR1 SGHDN and CDR2 FVKESK come from the germline V gene. V was trimmed by 4 bases and J by 5 bases, leaving 8 bases between them. The CDR3 runs to 12 residues. The CDR3 bases are TGTGCCAGCAGCCCGATAGTGTATGGCTACACCTTC. Protein: CASSPIVYGYTF.

V gene TRBV14 combines with J gene TRBJ1-2; possible D gene TRBD1, 5 bases. The CDR3 extends over 15 amino acids. Germline CDR1 and CDR2: SGHDN and FVKESK. V lost 1 base, J lost 4 bases, and 13 bases lay in between. The CDR3 nucleotides are TGTGCCAGCAGCCAAGGTGGGGGGTTCAGCTATGGCTACACCTTC. The encoded protein is CASSQGGGFSYGYTF.

The V call is TRBV27, the J call TRBJ2-7, with D tentatively TRBD1 (6 bases). Germline assignment: CDR1 MNHEY and CDR2 SMNVEV (reference sequence). The CDR3 consists of 13 residues. V shed 5 bases and J shed 6 bases, with 14 bases lying between them. CDR3 nucleotides: TGTGCCAGCAGTCCAAGGGGGTTCCGCGAGCAGTACTTC. It encodes CASSPRGFREQYF.

The CDR3 loop reads CASSMAEHTDTQYF. CDR3 in DNA: TGTGCCAGCAGTATGGCGGAACACACAGATACGCAGTATTTT. The rearrangement uses TRBV2 and TRBJ2-3; D gene uncertain. Germline V gives CDR1 SNHLY, CDR2 FYNNEI. The CDR3 sequence is 14 residues long. Trimming left V 5 bases short and J 2 bases short, with 11 bases between.

This chain links TRBV7-9 with TRBJ1-2; TRBD1 matches 9 bases. V was pared by 4 bases and J by 4 bases, with 13 bases of the junction left unmatched. The CDR3 extends over 17 amino acids. The germline V gene has CDR1 SEHNR and CDR2 FQNEAQ (reference sequence). Here the CDR3 reads CASSSDRGTSLGYGYTF. Written as DNA, the CDR3 is TGTGCCAGCAGCTCGGACAGGGGAACTTCACTAGGCTATGGCTACACCTTC.

The V call is TRBV4-3, the J call TRBJ1-1; maybe TRBD1 (6 bases). V lost 1 base and J lost 2, with 14 bases in between. The CDR3 extends over 16 amino acids. Germline V gives CDR1 LGHNA, CDR2 YSLEER. CDR3 bases: TGCGCCAGCAGCCAAGGAGTAGGGACAACAAACACTGAAGCTTTCTTT. It translates to CASSQGVGTTNTEAFF.

V gene TRBV2 combines with J gene TRBJ2-5; 9 bases line up with TRBD2. The CDR3 length is 16 residues. CDR1 and CDR2 from the germline V gene are SNHLY and FYNNEI. Unmatched junction bases numbered 9, after V lost 4 bases and J lost 3 bases. Here the CDR3 DNA reads TGTGCCAGCAGTGGACTAAGCGGGGGGATGAAAGAGACCCAGTACTTC. Its protein product is CASSGLSGGMKETQYF. The full variable domain, completed using reference TRBV2 and TRBJ2-5, is EPEVTQTPSHQVTQMGQEVILRCVPISNHLYFYWYRQILGQKVEFLVSFYNNEISEKSEIFDDQFSVERPDGSNFTLKIRSTKLEDSAMYFCASSGLSGGMKETQYFGPGTRLLVL.

This sequence joins TRBV7-2 and TRBJ2-5, with 16 bases fitting TRBD2. The germline gives CDR1 SGHTA, CDR2 FQGNSA. J was trimmed by 5 bases and V by 5 bases; bases with no gene match: 11. This CDR3 contains 18 residues. CDR3 in amino acids: CASSPGLAGGLYSETQYF. Written as DNA, the CDR3 is TGTGCCAGCAGCCCGGGACTAGCGGGGGGGCTTTATAGTGAGACCCAGTACTTC.

The genes are TRBV5-1 and TRBJ1-1; D unclear. The CDR3 extends over 14 amino acids. Trimming shortened V by 4 bases and J by 4 bases, and 14 bases separated the two germline ends. Per germline, CDR1 SGHRS and CDR2 YFSETQ. This CDR3 reads CASSPRQVVTEAFF. In nucleotides, the CDR3 is TGCGCCAGCAGCCCCCGGCAGGTAGTCACTGAAGCTTTCTTT.

The gene calls are TRBV7-2 and TRBJ2-7; TRBD2 matches 10 bases. The ends lost 6 bases at V and 2 bases at J; junction bases unmatched: 10. CDR3 size: 16 residues. In germline, CDR1 is SGHTA, CDR2 FQGNSA. CDR3 sequence: CASSERSGGLTYEQYF. CDR3 DNA: TGTGCCAGCAGTGAACGTAGCGGGGGGTTAACCTACGAGCAGTACTTC.

CDR3 amino acids: CASSQTGYETQYF. CDR3 bases: TGTGCCAGCAGCCAGACAGGGTATGAGACCCAGTACTTC. The genes are TRBV3-1 (or the pseudogene TRBV3-2) and TRBJ2-5, with TRBD1 matching over 7 bases. This CDR3 is 13 amino acids long. The ends lost 3 bases at V and 5 bases at J; junction bases unmatched: 3. Germline V gene data show CDR1 as LGHDT and CDR2 as YNNKEL (reference sequence).

The chain combines TRBV5-1 with TRBJ2-2; D gene ambiguous. The CDR3 has 14 residues. V lost 0 bases to trimming and J lost 1 base, with 4 bases between them. Germline V gives CDR1 SGHRS, CDR2 YFSETQ. This CDR3 is CASSLDKNTGELFF. Here the CDR3 DNA reads TGCGCCAGCAGCTTGGACAAGAACACCGGGGAGCTGTTTTTT.

In this sample, this clone turned up a few times. The chain recombines TRBV19 with TRBJ2-3; D perhaps matches TRBD1 (5 bases). Deletions cut 3 bases from V and 4 bases from J, with 8 bases between. The germline gives CDR1 LNHDA, CDR2 SQIVND (reference sequence). The CDR3 is made up of 13 amino acids. CDR3: CASSIQGPDTQYF. The DNA of the CDR3 is TGTGCCAGTAGTATCCAGGGCCCAGATACGCAGTATTTT.

This chain joins TRBV27 and TRBJ1-1, with 8 bases matching TRBD1. Germline V gene data show CDR1 as MNHEY and CDR2 as SMNVEV (reference sequence). The V segment lost 3 bases and the J segment 4 bases; nucleotides outside the gene matches: 7. The CDR3 totals 15 residues. The CDR3 here is CASSFDRGESTEAFF. The CDR3 bases are TGTGCCAGCAGTTTTGACAGGGGAGAGAGCACTGAAGCTTTCTTT.

J is TRBJ1-1 and V is TRBV11-3; D is possibly TRBD1 (5 bases). V dropped 0 bases and J dropped 6 bases, with 8 bases sitting between them. The CDR3 extends over 13 amino acids. Germline V gives CDR1 SGHNT, CDR2 YENEEA. The chain's CDR3 is CASSLDARAEAFF. The CDR3 bases are TGTGCCAGCAGCTTAGATGCCAGGGCTGAAGCTTTCTTT.

J is TRBJ1-6 and V is TRBV27; D is unresolved. In germline, CDR1 is MNHEY, CDR2 SMNVEV (reference sequence). The CDR3 runs to 14 residues. V lost 2 bases and J lost 5, with 7 bases in between. CDR3 DNA sequence: TGTGCCAGCAGTTTAGCGGCGGATAATTCACCCCTCCACTTT. The encoded protein is CASSLAADNSPLHF.

This clone was recorded once. The J gene is TRBJ1-2, the V gene TRBV7-2; 11 bases match TRBD1. CDR1 and CDR2 (germline): SGHTA, FQGNSA. This CDR3 spans 13 amino acids. V was clipped by 3 bases and J by 8 bases; unmatched bases: 2. CDR3 in amino acids: CASSLGQGGGYTF. The CDR3 DNA is TGTGCCAGCAGCTTGGGACAGGGGGGCGGCTACACCTTC.

The J gene is TRBJ1-3, the V gene TRBV10-3; D may be TRBD1 (6 bases). Germline assignment: CDR1 ENHRY and CDR2 SYGVKD. The CDR3 sequence is 18 residues long. Trimming pared 2 bases from V and 0 bases from J, leaving 17 bases between. This CDR3 reads CAISERTVTLFSGNTIYF. The CDR3 DNA follows: TGTGCCATCAGTGAGCGGACAGTTACGCTTTTCTCTGGAAACACCATATATTTT.

The chain employs TRBV19 and TRBJ2-3; 9 nucleotides agree with TRBD2. V trimming: 4 bases; J trimming: 4 bases; junction bases outside the gene matches: 3. The length of the CDR3 is 14 residues. Germline V gives CDR1 LNHDA, CDR2 SQIVND (reference sequence). CDR3 sequence: CASSSGGAPDTQYF. The CDR3 DNA reads TGTGCCAGTAGTAGCGGGGGGGCTCCAGATACGCAGTATTTT.

The count of this clone is one. The chain is built from TRBV7-8 and TRBJ1-5, with TRBD1 identical over 9 bases. V lost 0 bases and J lost 5; bases outside the gene matches: 5. There are 16 residues in the CDR3. CDR1 SGHVS and CDR2 FQNEAQ come from the germline V gene. This CDR3 is CASSLAGGQGYQPQHF. The CDR3 DNA reads as TGTGCCAGCAGCTTAGCGGGAGGACAGGGGTATCAGCCCCAGCATTTT.

This clone was counted a few times. CDR3 in amino acids: CSVDWLEVGETQYF. Written as DNA, the CDR3 is TGCAGCGTTGATTGGCTCGAGGTCGGAGAGACCCAGTACTTC. The J gene is TRBJ2-5, the V gene TRBV29-1, with D unclear. V lost 3 bases to trimming and J lost 4 bases, with 15 bases between them. The CDR3 spans 14 residues. The germline gives CDR1 SQVTM, CDR2 ANQGSEA.

Within the sample, this clone is medium-sized. This sequence joins TRBV27 and TRBJ1-2; D not certain. The length of the CDR3 is 13 residues. The V and J ends lost 6 bases and 3 bases respectively, with 11 bases between them. Germline V gives CDR1 MNHEY, CDR2 SMNVEV (reference sequence). The chain's CDR3 is CASRSVVDYGYTF. Here the CDR3 DNA reads TGTGCCAGCAGATCGGTGGTAGACTATGGCTACACCTTC.

The gene calls are TRBV7-2 and TRBJ1-2; D possibly corresponds to TRBD1 (6 bases). The CDR3 is made up of 15 amino acids. V lost 5 bases to trimming and J lost 2 bases, with 15 bases between them. Germline V lookup: CDR1 SGHTA, CDR2 FQGNSA. Written as DNA, the CDR3 is TGTGCCAGCAGCCGCCCATCGACAGGCAACTATGGCTACACCTTC. Amino acids: CASSRPSTGNYGYTF.

This sequence joins TRBV7-2 and TRBJ2-7; maybe TRBD2 (6 bases). This CDR3 is 16 amino acids long. Germline-derived CDR1 and CDR2 are SGHTA and FQGNSA. V gave up 1 base and J gave up 2 bases, with 15 bases separating them. CDR3 region: CASSLVGGLIAYEQYF. The CDR3 DNA sequence: TGTGCCAGCAGCTTAGTTGGGGGACTGATTGCCTACGAGCAGTACTTC.

CDR3 sequence reads: CASSQDEETGYTF. In DNA, the CDR3 is TGTGCCAGCAGCCAAGATGAGGAAACGGGCTACACCTTC. The chain joins TRBV3-1 (or the pseudogene TRBV3-2) to TRBJ1-2; D is ambiguous. Trimming left V 0 bases short and J 8 bases short, with 10 bases between. Germline assignment: CDR1 LGHDT and CDR2 YNNKEL (reference sequence). CDR3 length equals 13 residues.

Here the CDR3 reads CASRLPGPGEAFF. DNA for the CDR3: TGTGCCAGCAGACTACCGGGGCCGGGAGAGGCTTTCTTT. This rearrangement joins TRBV6-5 to TRBJ1-1; TRBD1 is a possible D gene (5 bases). The CDR3 consists of 13 residues. V was shortened by 6 bases and J by 11 bases, with 19 bases between the two germline ends. Germline CDR1 and CDR2: MNHEY and SVGAGI.

The V call is TRBV7-2, the J call TRBJ2-4, with D possibly TRBD1 on 6 matching bases. Germline loops: CDR1 SGHTA, CDR2 FQGNSA. The CDR3 spans 15 residues. V lost 6 bases and J lost 7, with 19 bases in between. In nucleotides, the CDR3 is TGTGCCAGCAGATCACAGGGAGTATGGGGGAACATTCAGTACTTC. This codes for CASRSQGVWGNIQYF.

The chain is built from TRBV19 and TRBJ1-5, with D tentatively TRBD1 (6 bases). V lost 10 bases to trimming and J lost 7 bases, with 14 bases between them. Per the germline V gene, CDR1 is LNHDA and CDR2 is SQIVND (reference sequence). The CDR3 is made up of 12 amino acids. DNA of the CDR3: TGTGCCACCAGGGGCTCGTGGCAGCCCCAGCATTTT. Amino acid sequence: CATRGSWQPQHF.

The V call is TRBV27, the J call TRBJ2-7, with 8 bases fitting TRBD2. Germline CDR1 and CDR2: MNHEY and SMNVEV (reference sequence). The trim removed 2 bases at V and 2 bases at J, leaving 5 bases unmatched. This CDR3 spans 15 amino acids. This chain's CDR3 is CASSLAGGLTYEQYF. The CDR3 DNA sequence: TGTGCCAGCAGTTTAGCGGGGGGCCTGACCTACGAGCAGTACTTC.